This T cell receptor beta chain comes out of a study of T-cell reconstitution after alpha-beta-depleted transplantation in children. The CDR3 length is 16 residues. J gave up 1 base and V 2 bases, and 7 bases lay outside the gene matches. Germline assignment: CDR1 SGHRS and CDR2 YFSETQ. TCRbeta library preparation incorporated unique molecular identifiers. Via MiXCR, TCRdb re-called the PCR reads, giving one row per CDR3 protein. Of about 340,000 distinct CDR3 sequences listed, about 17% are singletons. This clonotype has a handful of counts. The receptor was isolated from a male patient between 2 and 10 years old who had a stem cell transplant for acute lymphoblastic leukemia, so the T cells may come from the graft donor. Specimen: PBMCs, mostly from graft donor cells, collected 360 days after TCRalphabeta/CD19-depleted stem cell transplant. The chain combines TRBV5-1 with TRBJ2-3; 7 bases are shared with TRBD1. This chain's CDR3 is CASSFAQGIGTDTQYF. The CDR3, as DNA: TGCGCCAGCAGCTTCGCACAGGGGATTGGCACAGATACGCAGTATTTT. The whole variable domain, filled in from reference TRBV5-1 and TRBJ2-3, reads KAGVTQTPRYLIKTRGQQVTLSCSPISGHRSVSWYQQTPGQGLQFLFEYFSETQRNKGNFPGRFSGRQFSNSRSEMNVSTLELGDSALYLCASSFAQGIGTDTQYFGPGTRLTVL.